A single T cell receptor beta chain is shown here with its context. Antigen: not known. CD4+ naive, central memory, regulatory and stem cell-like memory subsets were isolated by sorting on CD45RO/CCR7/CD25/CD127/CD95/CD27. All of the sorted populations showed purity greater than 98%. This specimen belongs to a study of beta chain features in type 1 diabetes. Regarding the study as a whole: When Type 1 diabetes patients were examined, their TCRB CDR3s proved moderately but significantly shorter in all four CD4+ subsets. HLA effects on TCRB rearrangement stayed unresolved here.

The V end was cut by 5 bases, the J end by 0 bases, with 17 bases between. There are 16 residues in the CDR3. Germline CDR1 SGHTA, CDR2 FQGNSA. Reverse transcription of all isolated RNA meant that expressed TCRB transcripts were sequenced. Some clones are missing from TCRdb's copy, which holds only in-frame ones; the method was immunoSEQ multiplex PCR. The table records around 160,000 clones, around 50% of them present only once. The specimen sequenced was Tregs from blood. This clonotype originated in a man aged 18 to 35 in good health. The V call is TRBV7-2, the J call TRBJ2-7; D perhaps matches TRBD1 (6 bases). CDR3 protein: CASSNQGPQLSYEQYF. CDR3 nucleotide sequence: TGTGCCAGCAGCAACCAGGGGCCGCAACTCTCCTACGAGCAGTACTTC.